This is a list of T cell receptor beta chains from one sample in a study of cytomegalovirus exposure and HLA in healthy donors. Measured with immunoSEQ multiplex PCR; TCRdb has only the in-frame clones, and not every one. The repertoire includes 100,000 to 150,000 clones, more than 65% of them detected once, and 13% sits in the top ten. The sample consisted of PBMCs. These receptors came from a woman aged 60-75 years in good health and CMV-seropositive. Each CDR3 is given with its conserved first and last residue. D genes are given only for firm matches. Clone size is shown for a subset of rows, as once, few, many or a class of expanded clone.

clone_size d_call j_call v_call cdr3_nt cdr3_aa
. TRBD1 TRBJ2-5 TRBV29-1 TGCAGCGTTGTCCGGGACAGGCAGACCCAGTACTTC CSVVRDRQTQYF
. . TRBJ2-4 TRBV30 TGTGCCTGGACCCTAGCCAAAAACATTCAGTACTTC CAWTLAKNIQYF
. . TRBJ1-1 TRBV27 TGTGCCAGTAAGGACAGACTGAACACTGAAGCTTTCTTT CASKDRLNTEAFF
. . TRBJ1-5 TRBV18 TGTGCCAGTTCCGGACAGTCTAATCAGCCCCAGCATTTT CASSGQSNQPQHF
. . TRBJ1-1 TRBV18 TGTGCCAGCTCACCAACAGGGACCACTGAAGCTTTCTTT CASSPTGTTEAFF
. . TRBJ2-3 TRBV6-1 TGTGCCAGCAGTGCCGGGACTGGGAATTCGGGGACAGATACGCAGTATTTT CASSAGTGNSGTDTQYF
few . TRBJ1-1 TRBV19 TGTGCCAGTAGTCCGGGACAGAACACTGAAGCTTTCTTT CASSPGQNTEAFF
. . TRBJ1-5 TRBV21-1 TGTGCCAGCAGCACTCGAAGAGGCAATCAGCCCCAGCATTTT CASSTRRGNQPQHF
. TRBD1 TRBJ1-2 TRBV25-1 TGTGCCAGCAGTGAATTAAAAGGGGGGACAGGGTCCTATGGCTACACCTTC CASSELKGGTGSYGYTF
. TRBD2 TRBJ2-1 TRBV30 TGTGCCTGGAGTACTAGCGGGGGGGCTTTCTCCTACAATGAGCAGTTCTTC CAWSTSGGAFSYNEQFF
. . TRBJ2-4 TRBV2 TGTGCCAGCAGTGATCTTATAGCCAAAAACATTCAGTACTTC CASSDLIAKNIQYF
. . TRBJ1-3 TRBV23-1 TGCGCCAGCAGTCACCCCGCGCGGGGAAACACCATATATTTT CASSHPARGNTIYF
once . TRBJ2-5 TRBV7-9 TGTGCCAGCAGCTTGCGCAGGCAGGAAGAGACCCAGTACTTC CASSLRRQEETQYF
. . TRBJ2-7 TRBV14 TGTGCCAGCAGCCAAGATAAAACTAGAAACGAGCAGTACTTC CASSQDKTRNEQYF
. TRBD1 TRBJ2-1 TRBV7-2 TGTGCCAGCAGCTTAGGCTCGGGACAGCCTTACAATGAGCAGTTCTTC CASSLGSGQPYNEQFF
. . TRBJ1-6 TRBV7-2 TGTGCCAGCAGCTTAGCCGCAAAGGGGGAATCACCCCTCCACTTT CASSLAAKGESPLHF
. TRBD1 TRBJ2-7 TRBV4-1 TGCGCCAGCAGCCAAGAGGGGACAGGGGTTTACGAGCAGTACTTC CASSQEGTGVYEQYF
. . TRBJ2-3 TRBV5-6 TGTGCCAGCAGCTTCACTAGGCATGGAGATACGCAGTATTTT CASSFTRHGDTQYF
. TRBD2 TRBJ2-7 TRBV27 TGTGCCAGCACCCTTAGCCCGCCGGGACTAGCGGGAGGGGAGATCTACGAGCAGTACTTC CASTLSPPGLAGGEIYEQYF
few TRBD1 TRBJ2-7 TRBV6-1 TGTGCCAGCAGGGTCGACAGGGGGATCTCCTACGAGCAGTACTTC CASRVDRGISYEQYF
. TRBD2 TRBJ2-3 TRBV9 TGTGCCAGCAGCGTAGCACTAGCGGGGGGGCGACGCACAGATACGCAGTATTTT CASSVALAGGRRTDTQYF
. TRBD1 TRBJ1-1 TRBV18 TGTGCCAGCTCACCACCCTTTACAGGGGGCTCGAGCACTGAAGCTTTCTTT CASSPPFTGGSSTEAFF
few . TRBJ1-2 TRBV4-3 TGCGCCAGCACCCAAACTCGGACAGAGCTCAGGAGTGGCTATGGCTACACCTTC CASTQTRTELRSGYGYTF
. . TRBJ2-7 TRBV28 TGTGCCAGCAGTTTAGTAGGAGGGAATCCCACCTACGAGCAGTACTTC CASSLVGGNPTYEQYF
. . TRBJ1-1 TRBV28 TGTGCCAGCAGTTTAGGACAGACAGCTAAAGCTTTCTTT CASSLGQTAKAFF
once . TRBJ2-7 TRBV11-2 TGTGCCAGCAGCCCCGAGGTCATTTCCTACGAGCAGTACTTC CASSPEVISYEQYF
. . TRBJ2-7 TRBV18 TGTGCCAGCTCGAGCGGAAGCGGATACTCCTACGAGCAGTACTTC CASSSGSGYSYEQYF
. . TRBJ2-1 TRBV7-2 TGTGCCAGCAGCATAAACTCCCGGGACAATGAGCAGTTCTTC CASSINSRDNEQFF
. TRBD2 TRBJ2-1 TRBV5-1 TGCGCCAGCAGCTTGGGACTAGCCGACAATGAGCAGTTCTTC CASSLGLADNEQFF
once TRBD2 TRBJ2-3 TRBV5-1 TGCGCCAGCAGCAGGGGACTAGCGTCAGATACGCAGTATTTT CASSRGLASDTQYF
. . TRBJ2-1 TRBV29-1 TGCAGCTCAAGGGCCCCCCGGGGCTCCTACAATGAGCAGTTCTTC CSSRAPRGSYNEQFF
. TRBD2 TRBJ2-3 TRBV5-1 TGCGCCAGCAGCTTTGATCCTAGCGGGTCTAGCACAGATACGCAGTATTTT CASSFDPSGSSTDTQYF
once TRBD1 TRBJ2-1 TRBV6-5 TGTGCCAGCACTTCACAGGGGGCCTTTGAGCAGTTCTTC CASTSQGAFEQFF
. TRBD1 TRBJ2-2 TRBV2 TGTGCCAGCTCCGGGACAGGGATAATCGGGGAGCTGTTTTTT CASSGTGIIGELFF
. TRBD1 TRBJ1-1 TRBV6-6 TGTGCCAGCAGCCCCGGGACAGGGGTCACTGAAGCTTTCTTT CASSPGTGVTEAFF
few . TRBJ1-1 TRBV30 TGTGCCTGCGTTCATCGGGGTTCGGCTTACACTGAAGCTTTCTTT CACVHRGSAYTEAFF
. . TRBJ2-5 TRBV5-1 TGCGCCAGCAGCGGCGGAGGATTGGACCAAGAGACCCAGTACTTC CASSGGGLDQETQYF
few TRBD1 TRBJ1-6 TRBV6-5 TGTGCCAGCAGTTACGTCGGGACAGGTTATAATTCACCCCTCCACTTT CASSYVGTGYNSPLHF
. . TRBJ1-1 TRBV7-8 TGTGCCAGCAGCTCGACCCCCACGACAGGGAACACTGAAGCTTTCTTT CASSSTPTTGNTEAFF
. . TRBJ1-4 TRBV6-6 TGTGCCAGCAAGAGGACAGCAACTAATGAAAAACTGTTTTTT CASKRTATNEKLFF
few . TRBJ2-3 TRBV19 TGTGCCAGTAGTATAGCGGGGGAACCCTATCAAGGGGCAGATACGCAGTATTTT CASSIAGEPYQGADTQYF
. . TRBJ2-2 TRBV5-8 TGTGCCAGCAGCTTGGATAGAGGCGAGGCTCCCGGGGAGCTGTTTTTT CASSLDRGEAPGELFF
. . TRBJ1-1 TRBV5-4 TGTGCCAGCAGCTTGGATTTTATGAACACTGAAGCTTTCTTT CASSLDFMNTEAFF
. TRBD1 TRBJ2-2 TRBV5-8 TGTGCCAGCAGCCGTCGACAGGGAGCGAACACCGGGGAGCTGTTTTTT CASSRRQGANTGELFF
. TRBD1 TRBJ1-1 TRBV6-6 TGTGCCAGCAGCACCGACAGGGGGCGAGCTTTCTTT CASSTDRGRAFF
. TRBD1 TRBJ1-6 TRBV5-5 TGTGCCAGCAGCCATTTCGGACAGGGCCTGTCCTCACCCCTCCACTTT CASSHFGQGLSSPLHF
. . TRBJ2-1 TRBV10-3 TGTGCCATTTCCGACGGACAAAGCTACAATGAGCAGTTCTTC CAISDGQSYNEQFF
. TRBD2 TRBJ2-1 TRBV9 TGTGCCAGCAGCGGGCTTAGCGGGGGCTCCTACAATGAGCAGTTCTTC CASSGLSGGSYNEQFF
. TRBD2 TRBJ2-5 TRBV7-9 TGTGCCAGCAGCCCGCTAGCGGGAGGGCCCTCGGAGACCCAGTACTTC CASSPLAGGPSETQYF
. . TRBJ1-3 TRBV6-5 TGTGCCAGCGTACCCATGAGCTACTCTGGAAACACCATATATTTT CASVPMSYSGNTIYF
. . TRBJ1-6 TRBV9 TGTGCCAGCAGCGTAGGGGCAGGGTACTCGGCATCCTCACCCCTCCACTTT CASSVGAGYSASSPLHF
. TRBD1 TRBJ2-7 TRBV30 TGTGCCGGGGGACAGGGGAGTTACGAGCAGTACTTC CAGGQGSYEQYF
. . TRBJ1-4 TRBV7-2 TGTGCCAGCAGTCCCACCGGGTCCGATAATGAAAAACTGTTTTTT CASSPTGSDNEKLFF
. . TRBJ1-1 TRBV2 TGTGCCAGCAGTGCCGACAGATTGAGAGGCACTGAAGCTTTCTTT CASSADRLRGTEAFF
. TRBD1 TRBJ1-5 TRBV28 TGTGCCAGCAGTCCCGGACAGGATAACAATCAGCCCCAGCATTTT CASSPGQDNNQPQHF